The T cell receptor beta chain under discussion was sequenced for a study of T cell repertoires in cytomegalovirus infection. Study-wide context: Selection of CMV epitopes for the study included recently identified HLA-C-restricted and well-studied HLA-B-restricted ones. Matching HLA type, along with CMV infection, was indicated by public TCR beta signatures.

TCRdb redid the calling of the reads with MiXCR, one entry per CDR3 protein. Of about 830,000 distinct CDR3 sequences listed, roughly 33% are singletons. The V segment lost 4 bases and the J segment 0 bases; nucleotides outside the gene matches: 9. Germline V gene lookup returns CDR1 MGHRA and CDR2 YSYEKL. The CDR3 contains 18 residues. Remarks on this clonotype: Antigen specificity is unknown.

Sequenced material: cultured CD8+ T cells from PBMCs, taken from culture after CMV antigen stimulation. This chain links TRBV4-1 with TRBJ2-6; 7 bases match TRBD1. This receptor was taken from a human donor in good health (CMV status not recorded). Some clones in this sample may be carry-over from other donors' samples. The CDR3: CASSLATGLISGANVLTF. The CDR3 DNA sequence: TGCGCCAGCAGCCTAGCGACAGGGTTAATCTCTGGGGCCAACGTCCTGACTTTC.